This T cell receptor beta chain stems from a study of OX40 agonist ivuxolimab in advanced cancers. Study-level information: Recorded diagnoses for dose-escalation patients were hepatocellular carcinoma, melanoma, renal cell or head and neck cancer.

Sequenced by immunoSEQ multiplex PCR; TCRdb stores in-frame clones only, minus some. The sample shows some 70,000 clones, 80% to 95% of them seen only once. With regard to this clone: Its matching antigen is unknown.

Study observations and caveats: The work left the antigen specificity of expanded peripheral T cells undetermined.

This CDR3 comprises 17 residues. In germline, CDR1 is MNHNS, CDR2 SASEGT. The V and J ends lost 4 bases and 2 bases, in that order; junction bases with no gene match: 4. The material was CD4+ or CD8+ T cells sorted from blood, obtained in a trial of the OX40 agonist ivuxolimab. This chain joins TRBV6-1 and TRBJ2-2, with 13 bases identical to TRBD2. The TCR comes from an adult with an advanced solid tumor such as melanoma, head and neck, liver or kidney cancer. The CDR3 region has the DNA TGTGCCAGCAGTGTGACTAGCGGGGGGATAAACACCGGGGAGCTGTTTTTT. It specifies CASSVTSGGINTGELFF.